The 29 T cell receptor beta chains presented below share a single source sample, sequenced in a study of beta chain features in type 1 diabetes. Notes on the study in general: Significant though moderate, a shortening of TCRB CDR3s appeared in all four CD4+ subsets of Type 1 diabetes patients.

No antigens are known for them. Investigators reverse transcribed all isolated RNA, so they sequenced expressed TCRB transcripts. The repertoire was sequenced with immunoSEQ multiplex PCR; TCRdb's copy has only in-frame clones and lacks some. The data hold roughly 300,000 clones, with roughly 8.8% observed a single time. Specimen: central memory CD4+ T cells from blood. These receptors came from a man aged 25-40 years with type 1 diabetes.

The chain links TRBV29-1 to TRBJ2-3; D gene unclear. Germline V gene data show CDR1 as SQVTM and CDR2 as ANQGSEA. The CDR3 extends over 13 amino acids. V was trimmed by 3 bases and J by 5 bases, leaving 12 bases between them. CDR3 in amino acids: CSVDSGSLDTQYF. The CDR3 nucleotides are TGCAGCGTTGATTCGGGTAGCCTAGATACGCAGTATTTT.

This sequence joins TRBV27 and TRBJ2-1; D tentatively reads TRBD1 or TRBD2 (5 bases each). V gave up 4 bases and J gave up 11 bases, with 15 bases separating them. This CDR3 has 13 residues. The V gene's germline CDR1 is MNHEY and CDR2 SMNVEV (reference sequence). The CDR3 nucleotides are TGTGCCAGCAGTTCAATGGGGCGGGTGAAGCAGTTCTTC. Translated, it gives CASSSMGRVKQFF.

The V call is TRBV28, the J call TRBJ2-2; D not certain. Germline lookup yields CDR1 MDHEN and CDR2 SYDVKM. The CDR3 has 17 residues. V was cut by 3 bases and J by 5 bases, with 19 bases left in between. The DNA for the CDR3 is TGTGCCAGCAGTTTTTTCTCCGGTAGGCGTGGTACCGGGGAGCTGTTTTTT. Its protein product is CASSFFSGRRGTGELFF.

This chain links TRBV28 with TRBJ2-6, with D maybe TRBD2 (6 bases). The germline V gene encodes CDR1 MDHEN and CDR2 SYDVKM. This CDR3 has 16 residues. V was pared by 5 bases and J by 4 bases, with 15 bases between. The CDR3 DNA reads TGTGCCAGCAGTCCCGTCGGGGGAGGCGGGGCCAACGTCCTGACTTTC. Protein sequence: CASSPVGGGGANVLTF.

The chain employs TRBV28 and TRBJ2-3; TRBD2 matches 10 bases. J lost 7 bases, V lost 3 bases, and 10 bases had no gene match. The CDR3 extends over 16 amino acids. The germline CDR1 and CDR2 sequences are MDHEN and SYDVKM. CDR3 bases: TGTGCCAGCAGTTTTGTGATAGCGGGGGGCCGGAATACGCAGTATTTT. Its protein is CASSFVIAGGRNTQYF.

V gene TRBV19 combines with J gene TRBJ2-3, with D possibly being TRBD1 (6 bases). Germline CDR1 reads LNHDA; CDR2 reads SQIVND (reference sequence). This CDR3 spans 14 amino acids. The V and J ends lost 6 bases and 4 bases respectively, with 14 bases between them. In DNA form, the CDR3 reads TGTGCCAGTAGCGATGACAGGCCCCCAGATACGCAGTATTTT. Translated, it gives CASSDDRPPDTQYF.

This clone was counted only a few times. The chain links TRBV19 to TRBJ2-2; 11 bases line up with TRBD1. The V segment lost 5 bases and the J segment 3 bases; nucleotides outside the gene matches: 5. The CDR3 spans 16 residues. The germline CDR1 and CDR2 sequences are LNHDA and SQIVND (reference sequence). CDR3: CASSRDRGFDTGELFF. CDR3 DNA: TGTGCCAGTAGTCGGGACAGGGGGTTTGACACCGGGGAGCTGTTTTTT.

A few counts support this clone. Being one base from a much bigger clone, this may be a read error. The chain couples TRBV7-9 to TRBJ2-1, with D hard to call. The CDR3 extends over 11 amino acids. Germline CDR1 SEHNR, CDR2 FQNEAQ (reference sequence). CDR3 DNA: TGTGCCAGCAGCTCCGACAATGAGCAGTTCTTC. Translated, it gives CASSSDNEQFF.

A few counts support this clone. This chain links TRBV5-1 with TRBJ2-3; 8 bases agree with TRBD2. The CDR3 runs to 15 residues. J gave up 4 bases and V 5 bases, and 9 bases lay outside the gene matches. Per the germline V gene, CDR1 is SGHRS and CDR2 is YFSETQ. The CDR3 DNA follows: TGCGCCAGCAGATCGGGTCGGGGGGGCCCAGATACGCAGTATTTT. As protein: CASRSGRGGPDTQYF.

This chain connects TRBV28 to TRBJ2-3; TRBD2 aligns across 7 bases. CDR3 length: 17 amino acids. The junction had 14 bases not matched to a gene; V was cut back by 6 bases and J by 2 bases. Germline values: CDR1 MDHEN, CDR2 SYDVKM. This CDR3 reads CASSQIGTTSFTDTQYF. CDR3 DNA sequence: TGTGCCAGCAGCCAGATTGGGACTACCAGCTTCACAGATACGCAGTATTTT.

There are many counts of this clone. Distinct nucleotide sequences in the sample also encode this CDR3. The V gene is TRBV4-1, the J gene TRBJ2-3, with D perhaps given as TRBD1 or TRBD2 (5 bases each). CDR3 size: 14 residues. Germline V gives CDR1 MGHRA, CDR2 YSYEKL. V gave up 0 bases and J gave up 3 bases, with 7 bases separating them. CDR3: CASSQDWGTDTQYF. The DNA of the CDR3 is TGCGCCAGCAGCCAAGACTGGGGGACAGATACGCAGTATTTT.

This clone appeared a few times. This chain joins TRBV13 and TRBJ2-3; D gene unclear. V shed 0 bases and J shed 0 bases, with 16 bases lying between them. CDR1 and CDR2 from the germline V gene are PRHDT and FYEKMQ (reference sequence). The CDR3 runs 18 residues. CDR3 DNA sequence: TGTGCCAGCAGCTTAGGGGGCGGTATCCACCCTAGCACAGATACGCAGTATTTT. Encoded protein: CASSLGGGIHPSTDTQYF.

This clone was seen only a few times. This rearrangement joins TRBV6-5 to TRBJ2-7; 9 nucleotides align to TRBD1. V shed 2 bases, J shed 3 bases, and the junction held 8 bases outside the gene matches. In germline, CDR1 is MNHEY, CDR2 SVGAGI. This CDR3 has 16 amino acids. CDR3 region: CASSYTGTGKGYEQYF. The CDR3 DNA reads as TGTGCCAGCAGTTACACGGGGACAGGGAAAGGCTACGAGCAGTACTTC.

The rearrangement uses TRBV28 and TRBJ1-4, with D possibly TRBD1 on 6 matching bases. This CDR3 is built from 18 residues. V was pared by 5 bases and J by 4 bases, with 23 bases between. The germline CDR1 and CDR2 sequences are MDHEN and SYDVKM. The CDR3 DNA reads as TGTGCCAGCAGTCCAGGGCACAGGGAACCCCTGTTTAATGAAAAACTGTTTTTT. Its translation: CASSPGHREPLFNEKLFF.

The V call is TRBV5-6, the J call TRBJ2-2; D is undetermined. Germline CDR1 is SGHDT and CDR2 is YYEEEE. Trimming left V 2 bases short and J 0 bases short, with 5 bases between. The CDR3 contains 14 residues. CDR3 protein: CASSFGANTGELFF. CDR3 in DNA: TGTGCCAGCAGCTTCGGCGCGAACACCGGGGAGCTGTTTTTT.

The table lists this clone with a few counts. The V gene is TRBV5-1, the J gene TRBJ2-3; possibly TRBD2 for D (5 bases). Germline lookup yields CDR1 SGHRS and CDR2 YFSETQ. The CDR3 has 14 residues. Trimming pared 4 bases from V and 0 bases from J, leaving 9 bases between. The CDR3 DNA is TGCGCCAGCAGCGTGAGGGCCAGCACAGATACGCAGTATTTT. Protein: CASSVRASTDTQYF. The full variable domain, with the rest looked up from reference TRBV5-1 and TRBJ2-3, is KAGVTQTPRYLIKTRGQQVTLSCSPISGHRSVSWYQQTPGQGLQFLFEYFSETQRNKGNFPGRFSGRQFSNSRSEMNVSTLELGDSALYLCASSVRASTDTQYFGPGTRLTVL.

The chain carries TRBV5-1 and TRBJ2-5, with TRBD1 as a possible D gene (5 bases). CDR3 size: 14 residues. Germline loops: CDR1 SGHRS, CDR2 YFSETQ. Trimming stripped 2 bases from V and 4 bases from J, with 12 bases between. CDR3 amino acids: CASSLFEDRETQYF. The CDR3 region has the DNA TGCGCCAGCAGCTTATTCGAAGACAGAGAGACCCAGTACTTC.

This clone was detected only a few times. The chain employs TRBV29-1 and TRBJ1-2, with no clear D. Trimming removed 4 bases from V and 14 bases from J, with 11 bases in between. Looked up from germline, CDR1 is SQVTM and CDR2 is ANQGSEA. The CDR3 is made up of 9 amino acids. The CDR3 spells CSVGRHLTF. Written as DNA, the CDR3 is TGCAGCGTTGGGAGACACCTAACCTTC.

The chain uses TRBV28 and TRBJ1-1; no firm D call. This CDR3 has 16 residues. Germline V CDR1 and CDR2: MDHEN, SYDVKM. Between the trimmed V and J ends, which lost 4 bases and 1 base, there was a span of 16 bases. This CDR3 reads CASSSPRSSKNTEAFF. For the CDR3, the DNA is TGTGCCAGCAGTTCACCCAGGTCTTCCAAGAACACTGAAGCTTTCTTT. The full variable domain, completed using reference TRBV28 and TRBJ1-1, is DVKVTQSSRYLVKRTGEKVFLECVQDMDHENMFWYRQDPGLGLRLIYFSYDVKMKEKGDIPEGYSVSREKKERFSLILESASTNQTSMYLCASSSPRSSKNTEAFFGQGTRLTVV.

The V call is TRBV9, the J call TRBJ1-3; D is undetermined. The CDR3 sequence is 16 residues long. Trimming took off 0 bases at V and 0 bases at J, with 10 bases between the two ends. Germline CDR1 SGDLS, CDR2 YYNGEE. The CDR3, as DNA: TGTGCCAGCAGCGTAGCGTACCGGTCCTCTGGAAACACCATATATTTT. It specifies CASSVAYRSSGNTIYF.

This clone has just a few counts. V usage is TRBV13 and J usage is TRBJ2-4; TRBD1 matches at 7 bases. The germline CDR1 and CDR2 sequences are PRHDT and FYEKMQ (reference sequence). J was trimmed by 0 bases and V by 5 bases; bases with no gene match: 10. This CDR3 contains 17 residues. CDR3 sequence (DNA): TGTGCCAGCAGCAAATCCGGGACAGTTCTAGCCAAAAACATTCAGTACTTC. Its protein is CASSKSGTVLAKNIQYF.

In this sample, this clone turned up a few times. V and J are TRBV9 and TRBJ2-7; maybe TRBD2 (7 bases). The CDR3 is made up of 15 amino acids. Germline V gives CDR1 SGDLS, CDR2 YYNGEE. Trimming shortened V by 2 bases and J by 5 bases, and 17 bases separated the two germline ends. For the CDR3, the DNA is TGTGCCAGCAGCGTGGCTTCGGCGGGGGCACACGAGCAGTACTTC. Its protein is CASSVASAGAHEQYF. The whole variable domain, filled in from reference TRBV9 and TRBJ2-7, reads DSGVTQTPKHLITATGQRVTLRCSPRSGDLSVYWYQQSLDQGLQFLIQYYNGEERAKGNILERFSAQQFPDLHSELNLSSLELGDSALYFCASSVASAGAHEQYFGPGTRLTVT.

J is TRBJ1-6 and V is TRBV14; TRBD1 might be the D (5 bases). The CDR3 consists of 16 residues. The germline CDR1 and CDR2 sequences are SGHDN and FVKESK. Trimming pared 4 bases from V and 9 bases from J, leaving 19 bases between. The CDR3 region has the DNA TGTGCCAGCAGCCTTGGGGCTTCCGGCTTGGGTTCACCCCTCCACTTT. It translates to CASSLGASGLGSPLHF.

This chain uses TRBV10-2 with TRBJ2-1; TRBD2 aligns across 9 bases. Losses at the gene ends were 4 bases for V and 9 bases for J; bases not matched to a gene: 13. Germline loops: CDR1 WSHSY, CDR2 SAAADI. CDR3 length: 16 amino acids. As DNA, the CDR3 is TGCGCCAGCAGTGCGGACGCGGGGGGGCATTTGAGTGAGCAGTTCTTC. It yields the protein CASSADAGGHLSEQFF.

The table lists this clone with a few counts. This chain joins TRBV10-3 and TRBJ2-3, with D maybe TRBD2 (5 bases). The V end was cut by 3 bases, the J end by 4 bases, with 14 bases between. Germline V gives CDR1 ENHRY, CDR2 SYGVKD. This CDR3 contains 15 residues. In nucleotides, the CDR3 is TGTGCCATCAGTGACGCCCGGCGTAGCGCAGATACGCAGTATTTT. Its translation: CAISDARRSADTQYF.

The V and J genes are TRBV9 and TRBJ1-2, with D possibly TRBD1 on 6 matching bases. Per germline, CDR1 SGDLS and CDR2 YYNGEE. V was shortened by 7 bases and J by 4 bases, with 11 bases between the two germline ends. The CDR3 extends over 12 amino acids. The CDR3 region has the DNA TGTGCCAGCGCACAGGGAGCCTATGGCTACACCTTC. It is translated as CASAQGAYGYTF.

This clone was seen only a few times. The same CDR3 is also encoded by other DNA sequences in this sample. J is TRBJ1-1 and V is TRBV7-2; D is undetermined. V was trimmed by 2 bases and J by 5 bases, leaving 12 bases between them. CDR1 and CDR2 from the germline V gene are SGHTA and FQGNSA. This CDR3 has 14 amino acids. Here the CDR3 reads CASSLSGSGTEAFF. The CDR3, as DNA: TGTGCCAGCAGCTTATCGGGGAGCGGAACTGAAGCTTTCTTT.

There are a few counts of this clone. The gene calls are TRBV11-2 and TRBJ1-4; D call uncertain. Germline lookup yields CDR1 SGHAT and CDR2 FQNNGV. The CDR3 has 15 residues. Trimming cost V 1 base and J 3 bases, with 9 bases left between them. This CDR3 reads CASSLVASPNEKLFF. In DNA form, the CDR3 reads TGTGCCAGCAGCTTAGTCGCCAGTCCTAATGAAAAACTGTTTTTT.

A few counts support this clone. This chain uses TRBV7-2 with TRBJ2-7, with 7 bases identical to TRBD2. The J segment lost 2 bases and the V segment lost 5 bases, leaving 9 bases of the junction unmatched. The CDR3 consists of 15 residues. Germline V CDR1 and CDR2: SGHTA, FQGNSA. The CDR3 coding sequence is TGTGCCAGCAGCCTCGGGGCAGGGAGGGCCTACGAGCAGTACTTC. Amino acid sequence: CASSLGAGRAYEQYF.